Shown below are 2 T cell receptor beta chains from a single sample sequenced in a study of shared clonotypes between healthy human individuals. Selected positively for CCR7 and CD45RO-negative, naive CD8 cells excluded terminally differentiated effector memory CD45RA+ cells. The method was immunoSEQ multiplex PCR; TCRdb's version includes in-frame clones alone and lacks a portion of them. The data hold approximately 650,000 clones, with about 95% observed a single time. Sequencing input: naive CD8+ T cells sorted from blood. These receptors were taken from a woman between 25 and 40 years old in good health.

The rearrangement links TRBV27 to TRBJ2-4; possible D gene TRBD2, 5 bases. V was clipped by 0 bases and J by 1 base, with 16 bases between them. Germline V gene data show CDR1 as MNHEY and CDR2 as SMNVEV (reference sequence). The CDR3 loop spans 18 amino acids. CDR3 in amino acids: CASSLSHPGSIAKNIQYF. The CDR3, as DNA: TGTGCCAGCAGTTTATCGCACCCGGGGAGTATCGCCAAAAACATTCAGTACTTC.

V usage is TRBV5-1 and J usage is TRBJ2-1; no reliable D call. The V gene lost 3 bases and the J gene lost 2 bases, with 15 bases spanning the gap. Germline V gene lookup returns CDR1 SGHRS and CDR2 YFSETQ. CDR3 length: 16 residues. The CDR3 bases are TGCGCCAGCAGCTCCTTCGACCCTGTCCCCTACAATGAGCAGTTCTTC. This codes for CASSSFDPVPYNEQFF.